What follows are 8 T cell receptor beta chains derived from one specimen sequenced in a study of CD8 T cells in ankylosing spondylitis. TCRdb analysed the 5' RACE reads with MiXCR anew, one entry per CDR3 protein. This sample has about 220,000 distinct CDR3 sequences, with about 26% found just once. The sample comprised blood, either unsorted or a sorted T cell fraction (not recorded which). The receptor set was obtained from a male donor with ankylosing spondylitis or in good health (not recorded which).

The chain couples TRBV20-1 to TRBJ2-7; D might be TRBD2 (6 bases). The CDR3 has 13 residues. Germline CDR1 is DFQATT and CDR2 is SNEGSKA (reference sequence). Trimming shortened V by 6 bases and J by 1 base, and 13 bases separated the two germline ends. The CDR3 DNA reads TGCAGTGCGGTACCGGGGACTTCCTACGAGCAGTACTTC. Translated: CSAVPGTSYEQYF.

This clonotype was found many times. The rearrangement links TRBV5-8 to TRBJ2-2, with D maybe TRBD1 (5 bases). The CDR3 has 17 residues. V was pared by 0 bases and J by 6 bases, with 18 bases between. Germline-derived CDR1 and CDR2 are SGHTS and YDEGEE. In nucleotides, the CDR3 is TGTGCCAGCAGCTTGGTACTCGGCCAGGGTAATTCCGGGGAGCTGTTTTTT. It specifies CASSLVLGQGNSGELFF. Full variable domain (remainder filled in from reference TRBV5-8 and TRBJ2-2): EAGVTQSPTHLIKTRGQQATLRCSPISGHTSVYWYQQALGLGLQFLLWYDEGEERNRGNFPPRFSGRQFPNYSSELNVNALELEDSALYLCASSLVLGQGNSGELFFGEGSRLTVL.

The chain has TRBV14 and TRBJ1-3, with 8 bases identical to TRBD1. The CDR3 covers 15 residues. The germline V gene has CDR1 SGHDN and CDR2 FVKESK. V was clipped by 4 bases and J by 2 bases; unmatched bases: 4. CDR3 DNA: TGTGCCAGCAGCCGCCCAGGGGGCACTGGAAACACCATATATTTT. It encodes CASSRPGGTGNTIYF.

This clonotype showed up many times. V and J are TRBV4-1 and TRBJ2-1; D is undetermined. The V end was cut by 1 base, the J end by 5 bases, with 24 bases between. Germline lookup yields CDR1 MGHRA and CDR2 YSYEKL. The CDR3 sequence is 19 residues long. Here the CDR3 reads CASSQVVSMGQTMNNEQFF. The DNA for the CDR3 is TGCGCCAGCAGCCAAGTTGTCTCCATGGGCCAAACGATGAACAATGAGCAGTTCTTC.

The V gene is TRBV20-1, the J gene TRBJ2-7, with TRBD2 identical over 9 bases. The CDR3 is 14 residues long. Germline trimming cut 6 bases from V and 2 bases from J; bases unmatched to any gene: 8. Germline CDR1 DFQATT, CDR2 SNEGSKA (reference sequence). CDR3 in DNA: TGCAGTGCCAGAAGGCCTAGCGGGGCCTACGAGCAGTACTTC. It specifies CSARRPSGAYEQYF.

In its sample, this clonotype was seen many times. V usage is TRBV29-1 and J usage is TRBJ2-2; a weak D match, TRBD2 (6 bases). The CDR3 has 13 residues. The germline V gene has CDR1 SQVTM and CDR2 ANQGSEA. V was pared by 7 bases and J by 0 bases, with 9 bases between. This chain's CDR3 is CSGAGPNTGELFF. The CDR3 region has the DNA TGCAGCGGGGCGGGGCCGAACACCGGGGAGCTGTTTTTT.

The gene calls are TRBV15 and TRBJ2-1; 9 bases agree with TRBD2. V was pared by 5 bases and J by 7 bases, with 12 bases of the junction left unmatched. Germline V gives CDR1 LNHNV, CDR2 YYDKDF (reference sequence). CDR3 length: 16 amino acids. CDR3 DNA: TGTGCCACCAGCCTGTACCTAGCGGGATCAGGAAATGAGCAGTTCTTC. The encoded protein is CATSLYLAGSGNEQFF. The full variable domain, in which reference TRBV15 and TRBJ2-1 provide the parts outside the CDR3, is DAMVIQNPRYQVTQFGKPVTLSCSQTLNHNVMYWYQQKSSQAPKLLFHYYDKDFNNEADTPDNFQSRRPNTSFCFLDIRSPGLGDTAMYLCATSLYLAGSGNEQFFGPGTRLTVL.

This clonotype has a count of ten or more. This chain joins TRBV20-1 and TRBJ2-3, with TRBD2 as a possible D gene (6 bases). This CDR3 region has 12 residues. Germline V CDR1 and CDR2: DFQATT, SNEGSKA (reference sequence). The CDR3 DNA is TGCAGGATTAGCGGAGAGGGGGATACGCAGTATTTT. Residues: CRISGEGDTQYF.